This T cell receptor (beta chain) was profiled in a study of long-term antiretroviral therapy in people with HIV. Samples were assayed with immunoSEQ v3.0 at survey level. The method was immunoSEQ multiplex PCR; TCRdb's version includes in-frame clones alone and lacks a portion of them. The sample consists of approximately 13,000 clones, about 87% of them appearing once. Whole-study findings and limits: An increase in diversity followed ART, yet levels stayed below transplant donor controls. Regardless of time point, clones expanded before ART dominated the repertoire.

With 5 bases clipped from V and 2 bases from J, the junction kept 7 bases outside the gene matches. The CDR3 loop spans 15 amino acids. The germline V gene has CDR1 SNHLY and CDR2 FYNNEI. A remark on this clone: The antigen remains undetermined.

This specimen consisted of unsorted PBMCs, obtained 2.1 years after starting antiretroviral therapy. The clonotype originates from a woman between 35 and 50 years old with HIV. This chain connects TRBV2 to TRBJ1-1, with 8 bases matching TRBD1. CDR3 sequence: CASSLPGQVNTEAFF. DNA of the CDR3: TGTGCCAGCAGTTTGCCGGGACAGGTAAACACTGAAGCTTTCTTT.